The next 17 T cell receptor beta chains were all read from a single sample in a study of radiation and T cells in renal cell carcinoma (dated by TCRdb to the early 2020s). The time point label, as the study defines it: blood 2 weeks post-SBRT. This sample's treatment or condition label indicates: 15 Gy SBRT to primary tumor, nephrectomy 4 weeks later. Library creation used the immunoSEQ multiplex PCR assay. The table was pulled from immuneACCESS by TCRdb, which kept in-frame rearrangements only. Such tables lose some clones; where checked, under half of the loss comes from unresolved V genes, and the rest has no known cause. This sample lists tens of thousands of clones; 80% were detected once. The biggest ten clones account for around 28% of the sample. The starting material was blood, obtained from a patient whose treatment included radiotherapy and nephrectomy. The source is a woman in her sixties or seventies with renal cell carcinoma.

The CDR3 bases are TGTGCCAGCACCCCGGGGGACATGAACACTGAAGCTTTCTTT. This encodes CASTPGDMNTEAFF. J is TRBJ1-1 and V is TRBV6-1; D might be TRBD1 (6 bases). CDR3 length equals 14 residues. V shed 7 bases and J shed 0 bases, with 12 bases lying between them. The V gene's germline CDR1 is MNHNS and CDR2 SASEGT.

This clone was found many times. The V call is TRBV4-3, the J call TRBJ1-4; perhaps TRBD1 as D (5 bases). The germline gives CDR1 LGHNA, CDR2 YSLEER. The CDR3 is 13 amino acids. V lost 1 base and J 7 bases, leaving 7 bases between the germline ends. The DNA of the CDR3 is TGCGCCAGCAGCCAAGCCAGGGTTGAAAAACTGTTTTTT. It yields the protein CASSQARVEKLFF.

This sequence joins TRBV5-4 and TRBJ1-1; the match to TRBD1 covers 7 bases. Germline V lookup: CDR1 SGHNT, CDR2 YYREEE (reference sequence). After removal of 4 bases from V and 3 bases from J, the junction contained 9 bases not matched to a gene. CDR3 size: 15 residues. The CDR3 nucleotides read TGTGCCAGCAGCGTGAGACAGGGATGGGACACTGAAGCTTTCTTT. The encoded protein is CASSVRQGWDTEAFF.

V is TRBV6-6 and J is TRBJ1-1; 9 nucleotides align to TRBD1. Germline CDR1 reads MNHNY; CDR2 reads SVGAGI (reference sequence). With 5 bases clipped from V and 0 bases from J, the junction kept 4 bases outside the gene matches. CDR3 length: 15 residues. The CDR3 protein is CASSPGDRVNTEAFF. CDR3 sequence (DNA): TGTGCCAGCAGTCCTGGGGACAGGGTGAACACTGAAGCTTTCTTT.

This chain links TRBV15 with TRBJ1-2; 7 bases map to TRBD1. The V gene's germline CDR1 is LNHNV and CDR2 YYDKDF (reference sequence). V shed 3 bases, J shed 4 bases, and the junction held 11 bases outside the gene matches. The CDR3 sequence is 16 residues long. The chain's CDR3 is CATSRGSGQALYGYTF. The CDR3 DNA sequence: TGTGCCACCAGCAGGGGGAGCGGACAGGCCCTCTATGGCTACACCTTC.

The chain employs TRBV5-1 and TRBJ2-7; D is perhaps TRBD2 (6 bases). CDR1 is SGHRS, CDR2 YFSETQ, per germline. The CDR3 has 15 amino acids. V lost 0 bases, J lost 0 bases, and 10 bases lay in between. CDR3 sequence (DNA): TGCGCCAGCAGCTTGGGTCGGGAGCTCTCCTACGAGCAGTACTTC. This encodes CASSLGRELSYEQYF. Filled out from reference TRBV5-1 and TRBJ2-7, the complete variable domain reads KAGVTQTPRYLIKTRGQQVTLSCSPISGHRSVSWYQQTPGQGLQFLFEYFSETQRNKGNFPGRFSGRQFSNSRSEMNVSTLELGDSALYLCASSLGRELSYEQYFGPGTRLTVT.

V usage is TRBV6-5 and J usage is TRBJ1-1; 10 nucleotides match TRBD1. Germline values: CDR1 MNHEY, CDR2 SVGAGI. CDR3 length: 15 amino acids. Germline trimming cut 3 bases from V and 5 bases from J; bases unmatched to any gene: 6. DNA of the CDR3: TGTGCCAGCAGTTATGACGGACAGGGGGAAACTGAAGCTTTCTTT. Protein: CASSYDGQGETEAFF.

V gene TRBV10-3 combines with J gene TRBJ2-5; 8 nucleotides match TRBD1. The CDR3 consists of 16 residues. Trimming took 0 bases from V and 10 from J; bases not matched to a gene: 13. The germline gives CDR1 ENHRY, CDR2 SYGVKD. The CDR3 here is CAISESMDRDEGIQYF. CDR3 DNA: TGTGCCATCAGTGAGTCGATGGACAGGGACGAAGGAATCCAGTACTTC.

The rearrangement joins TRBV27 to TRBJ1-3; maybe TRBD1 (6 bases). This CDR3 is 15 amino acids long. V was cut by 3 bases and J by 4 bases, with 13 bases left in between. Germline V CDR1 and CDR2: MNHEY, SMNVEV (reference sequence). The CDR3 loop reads CASSLGRGIGNTIYF. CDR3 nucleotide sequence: TGTGCCAGCAGTTTGGGCAGGGGTATCGGAAACACCATATATTTT.

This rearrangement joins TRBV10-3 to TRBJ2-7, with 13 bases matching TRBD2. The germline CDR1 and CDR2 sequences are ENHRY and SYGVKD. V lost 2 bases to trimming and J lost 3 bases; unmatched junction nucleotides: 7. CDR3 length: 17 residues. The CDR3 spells CAISETPGLAGDYEQYF. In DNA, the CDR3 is TGTGCCATCAGTGAGACCCCAGGACTAGCGGGAGACTACGAGCAGTACTTC.

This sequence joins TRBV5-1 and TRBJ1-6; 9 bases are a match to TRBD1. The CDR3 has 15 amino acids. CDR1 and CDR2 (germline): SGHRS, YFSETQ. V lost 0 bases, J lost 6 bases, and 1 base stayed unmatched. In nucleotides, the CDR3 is TGCGCCAGCAGCTTGGCGGGACAGGGTAATTCACCCCTCCACTTT. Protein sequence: CASSLAGQGNSPLHF.

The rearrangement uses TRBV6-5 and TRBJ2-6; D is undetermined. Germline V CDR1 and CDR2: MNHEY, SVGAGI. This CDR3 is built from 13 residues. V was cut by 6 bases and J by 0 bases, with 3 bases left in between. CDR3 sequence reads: CASRVSGANVLTF. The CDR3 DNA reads TGTGCCAGCAGGGTCTCTGGGGCCAACGTCCTGACTTTC.

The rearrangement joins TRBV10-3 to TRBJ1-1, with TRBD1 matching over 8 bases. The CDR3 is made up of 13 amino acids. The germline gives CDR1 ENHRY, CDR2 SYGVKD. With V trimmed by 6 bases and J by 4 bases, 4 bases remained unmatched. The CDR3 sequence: CAISEQGATEAFF. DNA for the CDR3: TGTGCCATCAGCGAGCAGGGGGCCACTGAAGCTTTCTTT.

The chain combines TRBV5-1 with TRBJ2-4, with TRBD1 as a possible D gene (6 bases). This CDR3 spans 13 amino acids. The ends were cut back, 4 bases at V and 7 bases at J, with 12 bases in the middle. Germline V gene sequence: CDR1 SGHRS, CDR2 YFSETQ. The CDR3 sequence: CASSTGTRNIQYF. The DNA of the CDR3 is TGCGCCAGCAGCACTGGGACAAGGAACATTCAGTACTTC.

The CDR3 spells CASSEYMKDGYTF. The CDR3 DNA follows: TGTGCCAGCAGTGAATATATGAAGGATGGCTACACCTTC. The chain recombines TRBV25-1 with TRBJ1-2; no reliable D call. The germline V gene has CDR1 MGHDK and CDR2 SYGVNS. The germline V and J ends were trimmed by 0 bases and 6 bases, with 8 bases remaining between them. CDR3 length: 13 residues.

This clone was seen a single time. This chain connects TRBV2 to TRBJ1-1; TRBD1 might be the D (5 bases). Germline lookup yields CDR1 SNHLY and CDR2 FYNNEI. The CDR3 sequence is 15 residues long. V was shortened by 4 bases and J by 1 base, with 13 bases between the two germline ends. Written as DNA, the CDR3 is TGTGCCAGCAGTGCCCAGGGCTCGGCGAACACTGAAGCTTTCTTT. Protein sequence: CASSAQGSANTEAFF.

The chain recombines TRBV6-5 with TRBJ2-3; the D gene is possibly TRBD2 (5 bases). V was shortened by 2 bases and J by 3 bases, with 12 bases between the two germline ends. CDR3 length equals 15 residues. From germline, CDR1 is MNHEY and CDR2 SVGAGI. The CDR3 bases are TGTGCCAGCAGTTACGGGGAGCCTCTTACAGATACGCAGTATTTT. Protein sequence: CASSYGEPLTDTQYF.